The rows below give T cell receptor beta chains drawn from one sample of a study of blood T cell repertoires in COVID-19. The protocol was immunoSEQ multiplex PCR, while the TCRdb copy is restricted to in-frame clones and leaves out a portion. The table lists approximately 150,000 clones, more than 70% of them singletons, with around 1.6% in the top ten. The sample comprised peripheral blood. All receptors derive from a human donor in a cohort sampled during active COVID-19. CDR3s include the opening cysteine and the closing phenylalanine or tryptophan. A D gene is named only where the DNA matches it firmly. A row's size may be missing; if present it is once, few, many or a size class.

j_call | v_call | clone_size | d_call | cdr3_nt | cdr3_aa
TRBJ1-2 | TRBV6-5 | NA | NA | TGTGCCAGCATCGGAGGGGACCATGGCTACACCTTC | CASIGGDHGYTF
TRBJ2-7 | TRBV7-2 | once | TRBD2 | TGTGCCAGCAGCCCCCAGGGAGGGGTCTCCTACGAGCAGTACTTC | CASSPQGGVSYEQYF
TRBJ2-7 | TRBV10-3 | NA | TRBD1 | TGTGCCATCAGTGAGGGGGACAGGGAGTACGAGCAGTACTTC | CAISEGDREYEQYF
TRBJ2-3 | TRBV13 | NA | TRBD1 | TGTGCCAGCAGCCCCAGACAGGGGATTGCCGGTACGCAGTATTTT | CASSPRQGIAGTQYF
TRBJ1-3 | TRBV5-4 | few | NA | TGTGCCAGCACCACATCGGGTGCTGCGAACACCATATATTTT | CASTTSGAANTIYF
TRBJ2-2 | TRBV7-2 | NA | TRBD2 | TGTGCCAGCAGCTTAGGGCTCGGGAGGGGGAGAGGAACCGGGGAGCTGTTTTTT | CASSLGLGRGRGTGELFF
TRBJ2-3 | TRBV5-1 | NA | TRBD2 | TGCGCCAGCAGCTTGGCGGGGGGTCGGAGCACAGATACGCAGTATTTT | CASSLAGGRSTDTQYF
TRBJ2-3 | TRBV9 | NA | NA | TGTGCCAGCAGCGTAGCGGGGGCGGGGGTAGATACGCAGTATTTT | CASSVAGAGVDTQYF
TRBJ2-5 | TRBV7-3 | NA | TRBD1 | TGTGCCAGCAGCCAAGGGGGCAGAGAGACCCAGTACTTC | CASSQGGRETQYF
TRBJ1-2 | TRBV7-3 | NA | TRBD1 | TGTGCCAGCAGCCCAGGGACAGAGTATGGCTACACCTTC | CASSPGTEYGYTF
TRBJ1-6 | TRBV5-1 | NA | TRBD1 | TGCGCCAGCAGCCCCGGGGACAGGGGGCTCTATAATTCACCCCTCCACTTT | CASSPGDRGLYNSPLHF
TRBJ1-2 | TRBV6-5 | once | NA | TGTGCCGTTAGTGGAGGCTATGGCTACACCTTC | CAVSGGYGYTF
TRBJ2-7 | TRBV3-1/TRBV3-2 | NA | TRBD2 | TGTGCCAGCAGCCACCTGACTAGCGGGGGCTACGAGCAGTACTTC | CASSHLTSGGYEQYF
TRBJ2-2 | TRBV5-1 | NA | TRBD2 | TGCGCCAGCAGCTTGGAACTAGCGGGGGGCTGGAACACCGGGGAGCTGTTTTTT | CASSLELAGGWNTGELFF
TRBJ2-2 | TRBV29-1 | NA | NA | TGCAGCGTAGGACAGAACGCTAACACCGGGGAGCTGTTTTTT | CSVGQNANTGELFF
TRBJ1-1 | TRBV12-3/TRBV12-4 | NA | NA | TGTGCCAGCACCATGACAACGAACACTGAAGCTTTCTTT | CASTMTTNTEAFF
TRBJ2-7 | TRBV3-1/TRBV3-2 | NA | TRBD1 | TGTGCCAGCAGCCAAGCCGGGACAGGGGGCGAGCAGTACTTC | CASSQAGTGGEQYF
TRBJ2-7 | TRBV2 | NA | NA | TGTGCCAGCAGTAGTCTAGACTACGAGCAGTACTTC | CASSSLDYEQYF
TRBJ1-1 | TRBV30 | NA | TRBD1 | TGTGCCTGGAGCGCCGGGACAGGTACTGAAGCTTTCTTT | CAWSAGTGTEAFF
TRBJ2-4 | TRBV25-1 | NA | NA | TGTGCCAGCAGTGACGTCGGGGAAGCCAAAAACATTCAGTACTTC | CASSDVGEAKNIQYF
TRBJ2-1 | TRBV2 | NA | TRBD2 | TGTGCCAGCAGCGGGACTAGCGGGGGGGCCGGTAGCAATGAGCAGTTCTTC | CASSGTSGGAGSNEQFF
TRBJ2-1 | TRBV7-3 | NA | TRBD2 | TGTGCCAGCAGCTTGGGCGGGGGCAATGAGCAGTTCTTC | CASSLGGGNEQFF
TRBJ2-3 | TRBV6-5 | NA | NA | TGTGCCAGCAGTTACTCGCTGTCGGAGGCAGATACGCAGTATTTT | CASSYSLSEADTQYF
TRBJ2-7 | TRBV7-9 | once | NA | TGTGCTACAGCAGGGGGGTCGGGAAGCTCCTACGAGCAGTACTTC | CATAGGSGSSYEQYF
TRBJ2-7 | TRBV6-2/TRBV6-3 | once | TRBD2 | TGTGCCAGCAGTTACGTTGTGCGGGGGGCCAGCGACGAGCAGTACTTC | CASSYVVRGASDEQYF
TRBJ2-1 | TRBV6-6 | NA | TRBD1 | TGTGCCAGCACCCAGGGGGACGACAATGAGCAGTTCTTC | CASTQGDDNEQFF
TRBJ1-2 | TRBV19 | NA | NA | TGTGCCAGTAGTATCGTCACAAGTCCGCGCTACACCTTC | CASSIVTSPRYTF
TRBJ2-3 | TRBV7-8 | NA | TRBD2 | TGTGCCAGCAGCTGGGGACTAGCGGCAGATACGCAGTATTTT | CASSWGLAADTQYF
TRBJ1-1 | TRBV12-3/TRBV12-4 | NA | NA | TGTGCCAGCTGGGGTCAGGGGAACACTGAAGCTTTCTTT | CASWGQGNTEAFF
TRBJ2-5 | TRBV6-1 | NA | TRBD2 | TGTGCCAGCAGTGAATCGGCGGGGGGAGGAGAGACCCAGTACTTC | CASSESAGGGETQYF
TRBJ2-1 | TRBV18 | NA | NA | TGTGCCAGCTCAACTATCCGGGGGAACTACAATGAGCAGTTCTTC | CASSTIRGNYNEQFF
TRBJ2-7 | TRBV12-5 | NA | NA | TGTGCTAGTGGTTTGTCCCGGGACATTTGGGACCCTTACGAGCAGTACTTC | CASGLSRDIWDPYEQYF
TRBJ2-3 | TRBV2 | NA | TRBD1 | TGTGCCAGTTGGGACAGCCTCCCAGATACGCAGTATTTT | CASWDSLPDTQYF
TRBJ1-5 | TRBV7-9 | NA | NA | TGTGCCAGCAGCTTAGCCACAGGACCCCAGGGGCCCCAGCATTTT | CASSLATGPQGPQHF
TRBJ2-7 | TRBV9 | NA | TRBD1 | TGTGCCAGCACCCCAGGACAGGGGCCCTACGAGCAGTACTTC | CASTPGQGPYEQYF
TRBJ2-5 | TRBV5-4 | NA | NA | TGTGCCAGCAGCTTGGCTGCGCGGGGGCGCCAAGAGACCCAGTACTTC | CASSLAARGRQETQYF
TRBJ2-1 | TRBV5-4 | NA | NA | TGTGCCAGCAGCTTGAGAGTGGACAGCTACAATGAGCAGTTCTTC | CASSLRVDSYNEQFF
TRBJ2-5 | TRBV6-6 | NA | TRBD1 | TGTGCCAGCAGTCGGGACAGGCCTCAAGAGACCCAGTACTTC | CASSRDRPQETQYF
TRBJ2-7 | TRBV18 | NA | NA | TGTGCCAGCTCAAAGGTGGCTCGGGGCTACGAGCAGTACTTC | CASSKVARGYEQYF
TRBJ2-7 | TRBV4-2 | NA | TRBD1 | TGTGCCAGCAGCCAAGAGGGACAGGGGGCCTACTACGAGCAGTACTTC | CASSQEGQGAYYEQYF
TRBJ1-4 | TRBV4-3 | NA | TRBD1 | TGCGCCAGCAGCCAAGTTGACAGGGGGAATGAAAAACTGTTTTTT | CASSQVDRGNEKLFF
TRBJ2-7 | TRBV27 | NA | NA | TGTGCCAGCAGAACCGGGACTTCTTCCTACGAGCAGTACTTC | CASRTGTSSYEQYF
TRBJ2-7 | TRBV7-8 | NA | NA | TGTGCCAGCAGTCAGGCTAAAGGGACACCGCTTTGGGAGCAGTACTTC | CASSQAKGTPLWEQYF
TRBJ2-7 | TRBV9 | few | TRBD1 | TGTGCCAGCAGCGTAGGAGTTCAGGGGGCGTACGAGCAGTACTTC | CASSVGVQGAYEQYF
TRBJ1-5 | TRBV19 | NA | TRBD1 | TGTGCCAGTAGTATCACAGGGGGGAATCAGCCCCAGCATTTT | CASSITGGNQPQHF